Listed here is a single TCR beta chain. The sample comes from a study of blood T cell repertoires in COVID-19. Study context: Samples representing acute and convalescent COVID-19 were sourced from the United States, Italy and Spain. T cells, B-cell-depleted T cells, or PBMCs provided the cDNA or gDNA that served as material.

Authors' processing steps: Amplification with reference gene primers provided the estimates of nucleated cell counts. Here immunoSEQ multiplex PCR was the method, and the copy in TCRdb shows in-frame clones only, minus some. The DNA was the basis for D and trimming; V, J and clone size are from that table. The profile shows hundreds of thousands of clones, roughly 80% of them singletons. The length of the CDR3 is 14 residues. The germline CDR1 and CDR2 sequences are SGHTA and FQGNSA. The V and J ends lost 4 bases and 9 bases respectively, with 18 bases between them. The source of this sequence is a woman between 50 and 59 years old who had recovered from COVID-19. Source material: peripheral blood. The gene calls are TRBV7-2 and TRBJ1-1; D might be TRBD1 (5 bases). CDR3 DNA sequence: TGTGCCAGCAGCTCCCTACCATCGACAGTGCAAGCTTTCTTT. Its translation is CASSSLPSTVQAFF.